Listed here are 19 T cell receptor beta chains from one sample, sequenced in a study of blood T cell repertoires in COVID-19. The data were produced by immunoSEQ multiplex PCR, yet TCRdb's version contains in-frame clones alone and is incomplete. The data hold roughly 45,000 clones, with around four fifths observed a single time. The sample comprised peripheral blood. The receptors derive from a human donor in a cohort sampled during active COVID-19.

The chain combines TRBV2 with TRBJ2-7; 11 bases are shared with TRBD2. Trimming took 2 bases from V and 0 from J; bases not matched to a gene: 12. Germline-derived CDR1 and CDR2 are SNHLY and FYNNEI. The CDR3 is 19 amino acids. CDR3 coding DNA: TGTGCCAGCAGTGAATATGAACTAGCGGGGGCCTCGAGCTCCTACGAGCAGTACTTC. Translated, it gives CASSEYELAGASSSYEQYF.

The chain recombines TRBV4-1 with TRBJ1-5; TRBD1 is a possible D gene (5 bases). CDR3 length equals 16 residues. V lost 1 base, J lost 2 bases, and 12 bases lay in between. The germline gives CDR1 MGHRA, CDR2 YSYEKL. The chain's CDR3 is CASSQGTTIGNQPQHF. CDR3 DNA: TGCGCCAGCAGCCAAGGGACAACGATCGGCAATCAGCCCCAGCATTTT.

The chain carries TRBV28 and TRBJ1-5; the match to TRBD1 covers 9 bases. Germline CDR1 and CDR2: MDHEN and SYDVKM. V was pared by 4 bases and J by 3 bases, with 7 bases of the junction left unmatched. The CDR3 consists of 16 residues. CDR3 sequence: CASSSSRDRVNQPQHF. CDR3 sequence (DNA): TGTGCCAGCAGTTCGTCCCGGGACAGGGTCAATCAGCCCCAGCATTTT.

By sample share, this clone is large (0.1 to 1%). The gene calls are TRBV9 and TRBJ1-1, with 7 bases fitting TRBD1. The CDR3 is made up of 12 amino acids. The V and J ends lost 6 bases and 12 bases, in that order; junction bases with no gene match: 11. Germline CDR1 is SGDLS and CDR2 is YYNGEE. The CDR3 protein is CASTNRQGETFF. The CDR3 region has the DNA TGTGCCAGCACCAATCGACAGGGTGAGACTTTCTTT.

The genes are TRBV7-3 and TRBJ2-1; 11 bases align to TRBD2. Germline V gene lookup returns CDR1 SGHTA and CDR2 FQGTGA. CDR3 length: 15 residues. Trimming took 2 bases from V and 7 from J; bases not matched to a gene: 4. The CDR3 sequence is CASSLGLAGGNEQFF. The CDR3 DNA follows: TGTGCCAGCAGCTTAGGCCTAGCGGGGGGAAATGAGCAGTTCTTC.

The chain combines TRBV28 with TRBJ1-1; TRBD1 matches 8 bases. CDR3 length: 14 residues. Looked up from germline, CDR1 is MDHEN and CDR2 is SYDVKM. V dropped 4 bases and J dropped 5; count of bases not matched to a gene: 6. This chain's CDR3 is CASSSTGGKTEAFF. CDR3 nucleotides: TGTGCCAGCAGTTCTACAGGGGGGAAAACTGAAGCTTTCTTT.

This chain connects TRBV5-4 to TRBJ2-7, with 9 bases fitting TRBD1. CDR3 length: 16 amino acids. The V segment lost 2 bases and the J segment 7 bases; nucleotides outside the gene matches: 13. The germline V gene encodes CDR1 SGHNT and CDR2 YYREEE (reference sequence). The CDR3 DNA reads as TGTGCCAGCAGCTTACCCGGGACAGGGTGGGGAAAGGAGCAGTACTTC. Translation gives CASSLPGTGWGKEQYF.

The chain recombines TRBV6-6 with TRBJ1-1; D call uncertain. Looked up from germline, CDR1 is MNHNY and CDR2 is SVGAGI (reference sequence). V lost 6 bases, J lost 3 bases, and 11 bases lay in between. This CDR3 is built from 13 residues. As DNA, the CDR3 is TGTGCCAGCAGCCAGACTAGGGACACTGAAGCTTTCTTT. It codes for CASSQTRDTEAFF.

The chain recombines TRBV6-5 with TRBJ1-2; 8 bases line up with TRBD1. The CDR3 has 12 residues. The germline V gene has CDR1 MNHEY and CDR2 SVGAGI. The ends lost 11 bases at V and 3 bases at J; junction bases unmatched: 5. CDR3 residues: CAAKTGDYGYTF. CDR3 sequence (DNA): TGTGCCGCTAAGACAGGGGACTATGGCTACACCTTC.

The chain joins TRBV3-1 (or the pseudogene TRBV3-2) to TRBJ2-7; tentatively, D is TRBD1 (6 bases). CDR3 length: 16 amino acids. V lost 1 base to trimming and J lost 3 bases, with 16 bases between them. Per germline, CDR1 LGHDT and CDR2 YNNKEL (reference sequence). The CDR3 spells CASSQARGSLYYEQYF. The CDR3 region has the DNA TGTGCCAGCAGCCAAGCTAGGGGGTCCCTCTACTACGAGCAGTACTTC.

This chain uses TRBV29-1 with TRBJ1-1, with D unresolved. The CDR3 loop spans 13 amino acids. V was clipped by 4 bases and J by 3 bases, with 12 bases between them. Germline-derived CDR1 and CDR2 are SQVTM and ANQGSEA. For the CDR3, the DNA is TGCAGCGTTGCGCGGGCGCGGGACACTGAAGCTTTCTTT. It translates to CSVARARDTEAFF. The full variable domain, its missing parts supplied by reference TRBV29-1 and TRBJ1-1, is SAVISQKPSRDICQRGTSLTIQCQVDSQVTMMFWYRQQPGQSLTLIATANQGSEATYESGFVIDKFPISRPNLTFSTLTVSNMSPEDSSIYLCSVARARDTEAFFGQGTRLTVV.

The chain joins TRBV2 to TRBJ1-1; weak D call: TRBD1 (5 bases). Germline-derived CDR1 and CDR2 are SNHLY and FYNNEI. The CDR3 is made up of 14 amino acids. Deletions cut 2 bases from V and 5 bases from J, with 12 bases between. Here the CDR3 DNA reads TGTGCCAGCAGTGAATGGGGCGGGAGGACTGAAGCTTTCTTT. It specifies CASSEWGGRTEAFF.

Here the CDR3 reads CASNGQGLANEKLFF. CDR3 in DNA: TGTGCCAGCAACGGACAGGGGTTAGCTAATGAAAAACTGTTTTTT. The J gene is TRBJ1-4, the V gene TRBV25-1, with TRBD1 identical over 9 bases. Germline V CDR1 and CDR2: MGHDK, SYGVNS. Unmatched junction bases numbered 6, after V lost 7 bases and J lost 3 bases. CDR3 size: 15 residues.

The CDR3 reads CASSLKTDIYLILGSPLHF. CDR3 in DNA: TGTGCCAGCAGCCTAAAAACGGACATTTATTTAATTTTAGGTTCACCCCTCCACTTT. The chain combines TRBV6-2 or TRBV6-3 with TRBJ1-6; perhaps TRBD1 as D (5 bases). The germline V gene has CDR1 MNHEY and CDR2 SVGEGT. The CDR3 contains 19 residues. V lost 6 bases to trimming and J lost 9 bases, with 30 bases between them.

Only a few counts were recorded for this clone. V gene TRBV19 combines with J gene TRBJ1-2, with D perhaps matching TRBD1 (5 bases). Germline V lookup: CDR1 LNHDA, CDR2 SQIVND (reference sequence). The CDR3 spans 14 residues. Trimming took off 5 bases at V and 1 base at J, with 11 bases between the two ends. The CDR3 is CASSYRTDNYGYTF. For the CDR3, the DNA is TGTGCCAGTAGTTACAGGACGGATAACTATGGCTACACCTTC.

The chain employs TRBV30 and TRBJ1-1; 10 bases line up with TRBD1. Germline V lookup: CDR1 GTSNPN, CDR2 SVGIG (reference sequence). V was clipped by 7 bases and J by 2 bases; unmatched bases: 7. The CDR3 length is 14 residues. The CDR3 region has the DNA TGTGCCTCCCACCGGACAGGGGGAAACACTGAAGCTTTCTTT. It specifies CASHRTGGNTEAFF.

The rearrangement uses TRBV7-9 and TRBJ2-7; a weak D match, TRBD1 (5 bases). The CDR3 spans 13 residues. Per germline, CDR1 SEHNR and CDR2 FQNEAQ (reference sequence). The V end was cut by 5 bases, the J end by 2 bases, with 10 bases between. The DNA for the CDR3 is TGTGCCAGCAGCAATACAGGTACCTACGAGCAGTACTTC. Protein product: CASSNTGTYEQYF.

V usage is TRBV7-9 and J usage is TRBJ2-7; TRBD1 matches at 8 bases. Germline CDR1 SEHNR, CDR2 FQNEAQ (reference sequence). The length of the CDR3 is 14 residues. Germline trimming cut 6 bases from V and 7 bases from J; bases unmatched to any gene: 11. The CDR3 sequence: CASSRLDRGQEQYF. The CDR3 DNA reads TGTGCCAGCAGTAGACTAGACAGGGGACAGGAGCAGTACTTC.

DNA of the CDR3: TGTGCCAGCAGCTCAAGACAGGACCCTAATGAAAAACTGTTTTTT. Its protein is CASSSRQDPNEKLFF. This chain uses TRBV7-9 with TRBJ1-4; perhaps TRBD1 as D (6 bases). Trimming pared 4 bases from V and 3 bases from J, leaving 12 bases between. The germline CDR1 and CDR2 sequences are SEHNR and FQNEAQ (reference sequence). The CDR3 loop spans 15 amino acids. Full variable domain (rest looked up from reference TRBV7-9 and TRBJ1-4): DTGVSQNPRHKITKRGQNVTFRCDPISEHNRLYWYRQTLGQGPEFLTYFQNEAQLEKSRLLSDRFSAERPKGSFSTLEIQRTEQGDSAMYLCASSSRQDPNEKLFFGSGTQLSVL.